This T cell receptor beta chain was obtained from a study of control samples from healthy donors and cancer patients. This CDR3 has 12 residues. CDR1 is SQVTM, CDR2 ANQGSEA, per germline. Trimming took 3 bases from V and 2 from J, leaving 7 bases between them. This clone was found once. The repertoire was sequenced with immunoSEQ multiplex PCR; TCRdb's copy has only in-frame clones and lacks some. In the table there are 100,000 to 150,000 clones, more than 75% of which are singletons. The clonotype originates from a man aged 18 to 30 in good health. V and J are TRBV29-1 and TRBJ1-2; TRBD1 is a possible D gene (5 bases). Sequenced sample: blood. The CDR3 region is CSVDQGNYGYTF. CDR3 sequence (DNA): TGCAGCGTTGACCAGGGAAACTATGGCTACACCTTC. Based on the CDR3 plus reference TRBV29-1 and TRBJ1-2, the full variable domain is SAVISQKPSRDICQRGTSLTIQCQVDSQVTMMFWYRQQPGQSLTLIATANQGSEATYESGFVIDKFPISRPNLTFSTLTVSNMSPEDSSIYLCSVDQGNYGYTFGSGTRLTVV.